This T cell receptor (beta chain) was profiled in a study of T cell responses to AZD1222 COVID-19 vaccine (dated by TCRdb to the early 2020s). For the study in its entirety: TCR sequencing was performed for about 250 trial participants, of whom 207 were given two doses of AZD1222 and 26 were given two doses of MenACWY control vaccine. Trial participants were enrolled by age into subgroups of 18-55, 56-69 and 70-plus years, and around 150, 28 and 57 TCR-sequenced participants, respectively, were included in these subgroups.

This clone was seen more than once but under ten times. The antigen it binds to is not known. Per-base qualities were not stored, and no clone one base away is much larger. On the study overall, not on this receptor specifically: The 56-69-year group was small, and its depth increase did not reach significance, likely because of low power. Conclusions about previously exposed vaccinees are limited, since just five to seven AZD1222 recipients were seropositive for SARS-CoV-2 at baseline. After two AZD1222 doses, spike-specific TCR breadth and depth were significantly higher than at day 0 and than in MenACWY recipients. Epitopes outside the regions mutated in the B.1.351 and B.1.1.7 variants were reportedly recognized by nearly half of the unique spike-specific TCRs. Because no day 14 peak-response samples were available, repertoires were characterized only after the peak T cell response. CD4 TCRs associated with the vaccine covered the entire spike protein, and the dominant responses were in regions 160-218 and 743-854. Most participants were white British and females outnumbered males, and the authors suggested that clonal diversity may have been underestimated.

This sample's time point label indicates: about 28 days (+/-7) after the second vaccine dose. AZD1222 recipients whose second dose came at about 4 weeks and those whose second dose came at about 12 weeks were combined into one group, since spike-specific TCR depth and breadth did not differ between the two schedules. Vaccinee samples were obtained from the UK trials COV001 and COV002, which included a single-blind randomized controlled phase 2/3 trial of AZD1222 (ChAdOx1 nCoV-19) in healthy adults. For TCRbeta chain sequencing, PBMC samples were collected from trial participants at day 0 and at day 28 after the second dose. Trimming takes 4 bases from V and 5 bases from J, and the germline ends sit 17 bases apart. From a lookup of the germline V gene (reference sequence), CDR1 and CDR2 are WNHNN and SYGVQD. The CDR3, cysteine through phenylalanine, is 15 amino acids long. The entry retains the CDR3 DNA only, 45 bases that are in frame from base 1.

The CDR3 regions of human TCRbeta chains were analyzed by immunosequencing. In the source study's methods: TCRs in the repertoires were matched against a reference library of SARS-CoV-2-specific TCRs that had been generated with the MIRA antigen-specificity platform. Breadth was defined as the fraction of unique TCRs that were SARS-CoV-2-associated, and depth was defined as the fraction of total T cells that were SARS-CoV-2-associated. Using the MIRA data, each spike-specific TCR was assigned both to the spike region to which the TCR was reactive and to a CD4 or CD8 class. Log10-transformed breadth and depth values were compared by one-way ANOVA with Sidak's multiple comparisons tests. The table was pulled from immuneACCESS by TCRdb, which kept in-frame rearrangements only. Such tables lose some clones; where checked, under half of the loss comes from unresolved V genes, and the rest has no known cause. The D gene and trimming were derived from the DNA, and the V and J assignments and clone size from that table. For this sample there are 140,000 to 150,000 clones; roughly 86% appear just once. Clones ranked in the top ten supply approximately 5.4% of the sample.

This clonotype was obtained from an adult who received the AZD1222 COVID-19 vaccine. This material consisted of peripheral blood, taken 28 days after the second AZD1222 dose. The chain couples TRBV10-1 to TRBJ2-5; the D gene cannot be named for sure. The nucleotide sequence is given as TGCGCCAGCAGTGCCATGGACCATACCCGGGAGACCCAGTACTTC. It specifies CASSAMDHTRETQYF.